This TCR beta chain was documented in a study of shared clonotypes between healthy human individuals. Background on the study: Those who served as donors were a couple of women and a few men between the ages of 18 and 49.

Study-wide results and limits: For naive CD4 cells, 4.5% to 6.5% of clonotypes were shared across four donors. The donor pool, a small one, limited the genetic and exposure-history diversity represented.

This CDR3 is 14 amino acids long. Trimming cost V 1 base and J 8 bases; bases outside gene matches: 4. Looked up from germline, CDR1 is SGHNT and CDR2 is YYREEE (reference sequence). Regarding this clone: The antigen remains undetermined.

Assay used: immunoSEQ multiplex PCR; TCRdb lists only in-frame clones, some missing. The repertoire consists of around 2.3 million clones, with about 94% occurring once and the leading ten covering around 0.13%. The V gene is TRBV5-4, the J gene TRBJ2-1; 9 positions match TRBD1. This receptor was taken from a man aged 18 to 30 in good health. The sample consisted of naive CD4+ T cells sorted from blood. Subset in this sample: CD45RA+ positively selected. The CDR3 DNA reads TGTGCCAGCAGCTTGAAGGGACAGGGAGATGAGCAGTTCTTC. This translates into CASSLKGQGDEQFF. The whole variable domain, filled in from reference TRBV5-4 and TRBJ2-1, reads ETGVTQSPTHLIKTRGQQVTLRCSSQSGHNTVSWYQQALGQGPQFIFQYYREEENGRGNFPPRFSGLQFPNYSSELNVNALELDDSALYLCASSLKGQGDEQFFGPGTRLTVL.